Shown below are 21 T cell receptor beta chains from a single sample sequenced in a study of blood T cell repertoires in COVID-19. TCRdb's copy holds only in-frame clones and misses some; the assay was immunoSEQ multiplex PCR. The table records 380,000 or so clones, around 87% of them present only once. Sequencing used PBMCs or T cells enriched from blood (not recorded which). Receptors were obtained from a young man who had recovered from COVID-19.

V usage is TRBV19 and J usage is TRBJ1-1, with D hard to call. This CDR3 has 13 amino acids. Germline loops: CDR1 LNHDA, CDR2 SQIVND (reference sequence). Trimming removed 6 bases from V and 4 bases from J, with 12 bases in between. The CDR3, as DNA: TGTGCCAGTAGCCGGGGTTGGGCCACTGAAGCTTTCTTT. Protein sequence: CASSRGWATEAFF.

CDR3 in DNA: TGTGCCAGCAGTTACTCCCCCGACTTAACTACAAACACCATATATTTT. It is translated as CASSYSPDLTTNTIYF. V gene TRBV6-5 combines with J gene TRBJ1-3; D is undetermined. In germline, CDR1 is MNHEY, CDR2 SVGAGI. Trimming left V 0 bases short and J 6 bases short, with 15 bases between. The CDR3 is made up of 16 amino acids.

The chain uses TRBV23-1 and TRBJ2-7, with 9 nucleotides matching TRBD1. TRBV23-1 is given ORF status, its function remaining uncertain. V lost 0 bases and J lost 6; bases outside the gene matches: 12. The CDR3 contains 17 residues. In DNA, the CDR3 is TGCGCCAGCAGTCAATCGCGGCCGACAGGGGGGTTCGCCGAGCAGTACTTC. This codes for CASSQSRPTGGFAEQYF.

CDR3: CASSLQGANTGELFF. CDR3 in DNA: TGTGCCAGCAGCTTGCAGGGCGCGAACACCGGGGAGCTGTTTTTT. The chain employs TRBV5-6 and TRBJ2-2; a weak D match, TRBD1 (5 bases). Trimming cost V 1 base and J 0 bases, with 7 bases left between them. The germline V gene has CDR1 SGHDT and CDR2 YYEEEE. The CDR3 length is 15 residues.

The table lists this clone with a count of one. The genes are TRBV18 and TRBJ1-1; no clear D gene. The CDR3 sequence is 14 residues long. Germline CDR1 is KGHSH and CDR2 is LQKENI. V was pared by 5 bases and J by 1 base, with 11 bases between. The CDR3, as DNA: TGTGCCAGCTCATCTCAAACTCAGAACACTGAAGCTTTCTTT. Protein sequence: CASSSQTQNTEAFF.

This clone occurred once. Other DNA sequences in the same sample also yield this CDR3. The chain links TRBV14 to TRBJ1-2; 10 positions match TRBD1. The V gene end was trimmed by 1 base and the J gene end by 8 bases; junction bases not matched to a gene: 7. Germline V gene sequence: CDR1 SGHDN, CDR2 FVKESK. The CDR3 totals 15 residues. This chain's CDR3 is CASSQVGTGERGYTF. The CDR3 region has the DNA TGTGCCAGCAGCCAAGTCGGGACAGGGGAGAGGGGCTACACCTTC.

The chain employs TRBV10-3 and TRBJ1-5, with 8 bases lining up with TRBD1. With 4 bases clipped from V and 0 bases from J, the junction kept 8 bases outside the gene matches. This CDR3 is built from 17 residues. CDR1 and CDR2 from the germline V gene are ENHRY and SYGVKD. The CDR3: CAISATQTGVSNQPQHF. The DNA of the CDR3 is TGTGCCATCAGTGCCACTCAGACAGGGGTTAGCAATCAGCCCCAGCATTTT.

The V and J genes are TRBV5-6 and TRBJ1-2; TRBD1 aligns across 8 bases. J was trimmed by 4 bases and V by 2 bases; bases with no gene match: 7. The CDR3 consists of 15 residues. Germline V lookup: CDR1 SGHDT, CDR2 YYEEEE. The CDR3 DNA reads TGTGCCAGCAGCTTTTCCGGGACAGGAGGCTATGGCTACACCTTC. It is translated as CASSFSGTGGYGYTF.

This clone was seen more than once but under ten times. This chain links TRBV7-9 with TRBJ1-6, with D unclear. The CDR3 loop spans 14 amino acids. Trimming pared 1 base from V and 6 bases from J, leaving 7 bases between. Germline V CDR1 and CDR2: SEHNR, FQNEAQ (reference sequence). CDR3 amino acids: CASSLGGGNSPLHF. As DNA, the CDR3 is TGTGCCAGCAGCTTAGGAGGCGGTAATTCACCCCTCCACTTT.

This chain links TRBV18 with TRBJ2-4, with 11 bases identical to TRBD1. Losses at the gene ends were 1 base for V and 0 bases for J; bases not matched to a gene: 17. Germline CDR1 reads KGHSH; CDR2 reads LQKENI. This CDR3 has 22 amino acids. In DNA form, the CDR3 reads TGTGCCAGCTCACCACAGCCCCAATTCCGGGACAGGGGGGTCCTAGCCAAAAACATTCAGTACTTC. Translation gives CASSPQPQFRDRGVLAKNIQYF.

J is TRBJ2-5 and V is TRBV11-3; 7 bases agree with TRBD1. Germline values: CDR1 SGHNT, CDR2 YENEEA. CDR3 size: 15 residues. The junction had 10 bases not matched to a gene; V was cut back by 4 bases and J by 5 bases. The CDR3 DNA follows: TGTGCCAGCAGCTCCGGACAGGTGGAAGGGGAGACCCAGTACTTC. This encodes CASSSGQVEGETQYF.

V is TRBV30 and J is TRBJ2-7; possibly TRBD2 for D (5 bases). Germline V gives CDR1 GTSNPN, CDR2 SVGIG (reference sequence). Trimming took 7 bases from V and 3 from J, leaving 16 bases between them. The CDR3 has 13 amino acids. The CDR3 DNA reads TGTGCCTCCGGGTCGGGGTTGGACTACGAGCAGTACTTC. It yields the protein CASGSGLDYEQYF.

The chain uses TRBV4-2 and TRBJ1-2; 8 nucleotides line up with TRBD1. Trimming removed 3 bases from V and 8 bases from J; junction bases left unmatched: 20. This CDR3 region has 18 residues. Per the germline V gene, CDR1 is LGHNA and CDR2 is YNFKEQ. In DNA, the CDR3 is TGTGCCAGCAGCCATCCGAAGGGACAGGAGCGGGTGTTCTTGGGCTACACCTTC. Residues: CASSHPKGQERVFLGYTF.

This chain connects TRBV11-2 to TRBJ1-2; tentatively, D is TRBD1 (6 bases). This CDR3 contains 15 residues. Trimming pared 2 bases from V and 8 bases from J, leaving 18 bases between. The germline CDR1 and CDR2 sequences are SGHAT and FQNNGV. CDR3 amino acids: CASSLMATPRGGYTF. In DNA form, the CDR3 reads TGTGCCAGCAGCTTAATGGCTACCCCCAGGGGCGGCTACACCTTC.

This chain links TRBV5-5 with TRBJ2-2; 9 bases line up with TRBD1. Germline V gene lookup returns CDR1 SGHKS and CDR2 YYEKEE (reference sequence). With 4 bases clipped from V and 4 bases from J, the junction kept 5 bases outside the gene matches. This CDR3 contains 15 residues. The CDR3 nucleotides read TGTGCCAGCAGCCCGGGACAGGGTGTCACCGGGGAGCTGTTTTTT. This codes for CASSPGQGVTGELFF.

This clone was recorded only once. This chain joins TRBV15 and TRBJ2-2; possible D gene TRBD1, 6 bases. Trimming shortened V by 1 base and J by 6 bases, and 15 bases separated the two germline ends. Germline CDR1 LNHNV, CDR2 YYDKDF (reference sequence). CDR3 size: 16 residues. The CDR3 region is CATSRVETGPPGELFF. The DNA for the CDR3 is TGTGCCACCAGCAGAGTCGAGACAGGCCCCCCCGGGGAGCTGTTTTTT. Combining the CDR3 with reference TRBV15 and TRBJ2-2 gives the whole variable domain DAMVIQNPRYQVTQFGKPVTLSCSQTLNHNVMYWYQQKSSQAPKLLFHYYDKDFNNEADTPDNFQSRRPNTSFCFLDIRSPGLGDTAMYLCATSRVETGPPGELFFGEGSRLTVL.

This clone was recorded only once. The rearrangement uses TRBV11-2 and TRBJ1-1; D is perhaps TRBD1 (5 bases). V was pared by 1 base and J by 2 bases, with 14 bases between. The CDR3 length is 16 residues. Germline V gene sequence: CDR1 SGHAT, CDR2 FQNNGV. CDR3 nucleotide sequence: TGTGCCAGCAGCTTAGCCGGTCGGGGGGGAAACACTGAAGCTTTCTTT. This gives the protein CASSLAGRGGNTEAFF.

The J gene is TRBJ2-7, the V gene TRBV30; 10 bases agree with TRBD2. V shed 4 bases, J shed 5 bases, and the junction held 2 bases outside the gene matches. Germline V gene lookup returns CDR1 GTSNPN and CDR2 SVGIG (reference sequence). The CDR3 runs to 12 residues. The CDR3 nucleotides read TGTGCCTGGACTCTAGCGGGGGACGAGCAGTACTTC. Translation gives CAWTLAGDEQYF.

V is TRBV9 and J is TRBJ2-3; D is unclear. Germline V gives CDR1 SGDLS, CDR2 YYNGEE. Trimming left V 0 bases short and J 3 bases short, with 11 bases between. The CDR3 sequence is 15 residues long. The CDR3 nucleotides read TGTGCCAGCAGCGTAGCTACCGTTAGTACAGATACGCAGTATTTT. It codes for CASSVATVSTDTQYF.

The genes are TRBV18 and TRBJ1-2, with 7 nucleotides matching TRBD1. V lost 5 bases, J lost 5 bases, and 5 bases stayed unmatched. This CDR3 comprises 13 residues. Germline V gene sequence: CDR1 KGHSH, CDR2 LQKENI. CDR3 loop: CASSATGTYGYTF. DNA for the CDR3: TGTGCCAGCTCAGCGACAGGGACTTATGGCTACACCTTC.

In its sample, this clone was seen a few times. This chain links TRBV6-5 with TRBJ2-2; D unclear. The V and J ends lost 6 bases and 0 bases respectively, with 8 bases between them. The CDR3 has 14 residues. The V gene's germline CDR1 is MNHEY and CDR2 SVGAGI. In DNA form, the CDR3 reads TGTGCCAGCAGATCTTCCCCGAACACCGGGGAGCTGTTTTTT. As protein: CASRSSPNTGELFF.